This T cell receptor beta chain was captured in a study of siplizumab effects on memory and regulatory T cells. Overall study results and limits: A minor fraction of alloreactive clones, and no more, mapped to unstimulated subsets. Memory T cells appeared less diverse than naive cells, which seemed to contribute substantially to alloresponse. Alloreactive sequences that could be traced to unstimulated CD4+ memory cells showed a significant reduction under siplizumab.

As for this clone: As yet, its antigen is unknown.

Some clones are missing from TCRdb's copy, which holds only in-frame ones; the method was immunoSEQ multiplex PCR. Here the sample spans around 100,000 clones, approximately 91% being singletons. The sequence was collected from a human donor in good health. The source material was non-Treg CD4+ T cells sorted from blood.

CDR3: CASNRQEFGNQPQHF. The CDR3 DNA reads TGTGCCAGCAACCGACAGGAGTTTGGCAATCAGCCCCAGCATTTT. This chain connects TRBV28 to TRBJ1-5; perhaps TRBD1 as D (6 bases). Germline V CDR1 and CDR2: MDHEN, SYDVKM. The CDR3 extends over 15 amino acids. V lost 7 bases to trimming and J lost 2 bases, with 15 bases between them.